Below are 28 T cell receptor beta chains sequenced from a single sample in a study of T cells after yellow fever vaccination. TCRdb itself ran the 5' RACE reads through MiXCR, one entry per CDR3 protein. The data contain 80,000 to 100,000 distinct CDR3 sequences, 5.8% of them singletons. The starting material was CD8+ T cells sorted from PBMCs, obtained 10 days after the yellow fever booster vaccination. Receptors were obtained from a man between 18 and 35 years old who received the YFV17D yellow fever vaccine.

The DNA for the CDR3 is TGTGCCACCAGCAGATCGAGGGGTGGCCAGCCCCAGCATTTT. It is translated as CATSRSRGGQPQHF. The chain uses TRBV15 and TRBJ1-5, with D possibly TRBD1 on 5 matching bases. Germline V CDR1 and CDR2: LNHNV, YYDKDF (reference sequence). The CDR3 extends over 14 amino acids. Trimming removed 2 bases at V and 7 bases at J, with 12 bases between.

The V call is TRBV6-1, the J call TRBJ2-2; D gene ambiguous. The CDR3 sequence is 15 residues long. Germline CDR1 is MNHNS and CDR2 is SASEGT. Trimming removed 3 bases from V and 6 bases from J, with 14 bases in between. The chain's CDR3 is CASSDLATRAGELFF. The CDR3 nucleotides read TGTGCCAGCAGTGATCTCGCCACCAGAGCCGGGGAGCTGTTTTTT.

This clonotype has more than one count but fewer than ten. This chain uses TRBV15 with TRBJ2-2, with no clear D. The length of the CDR3 is 17 residues. Germline V gives CDR1 LNHNV, CDR2 YYDKDF (reference sequence). Trimming shortened V by 5 bases and J by 0 bases, and 16 bases separated the two germline ends. The CDR3: CATSLRRWQPNTGELFF. In DNA, the CDR3 is TGTGCCACCAGCTTACGCCGCTGGCAACCGAACACCGGGGAGCTGTTTTTT.

In its sample, this clonotype was seen a few times. The chain is built from TRBV13 and TRBJ2-1, with 9 bases lining up with TRBD1. V dropped 3 bases and J dropped 9; count of bases not matched to a gene: 9. The germline V gene has CDR1 PRHDT and CDR2 FYEKMQ (reference sequence). This CDR3 is built from 15 residues. In DNA form, the CDR3 reads TGTGCCAGCAGCTTGTGGACAGGGGATCGTCTTGAGCAGTTCTTC. This encodes CASSLWTGDRLEQFF.

The rearrangement links TRBV12-3 or TRBV12-4 to TRBJ2-5, with D uncertain. CDR3 length: 14 amino acids. With 1 base removed from V and 0 bases from J, the gap between germline ends came to 6 bases. The CDR3 DNA reads as TGTGCCAGCAGTTTAGACAGCCACCAAGAGACCCAGTACTTC. It encodes CASSLDSHQETQYF.

The genes are TRBV7-9 and TRBJ2-3, with D possibly matching TRBD2 (5 bases). V was cut by 1 base and J by 4 bases, with 6 bases left in between. Germline V gives CDR1 SEHNR, CDR2 FQNEAQ (reference sequence). This CDR3 contains 13 residues. The chain's CDR3 is CASSLGSADTQYF. In nucleotides, the CDR3 is TGTGCCAGCAGCTTAGGTAGCGCAGATACGCAGTATTTT.

The J gene is TRBJ2-7, the V gene TRBV20-1; D unclear. CDR1 and CDR2 (germline): DFQATT, SNEGSKA (reference sequence). Trimming left V 0 bases short and J 2 bases short, with 14 bases between. CDR3 length: 15 amino acids. The CDR3 here is CSARDSFRAPYEQYF. The CDR3 bases are TGCAGTGCTAGAGATTCTTTTAGGGCCCCCTACGAGCAGTACTTC.

This clonotype has a count of ten or more. The rearrangement uses TRBV29-1 and TRBJ2-1, with a weak D call TRBD1 (5 bases). The germline V and J ends were trimmed by 4 bases and 6 bases, with 13 bases remaining between them. The CDR3 totals 13 residues. Germline CDR1 SQVTM, CDR2 ANQGSEA. CDR3 amino acids: CSVVQVTLNEQFF. CDR3 nucleotide sequence: TGCAGCGTTGTACAGGTAACCCTCAATGAGCAGTTCTTC.

The J gene is TRBJ2-7, the V gene TRBV6-1; no firm D call. Germline values: CDR1 MNHNS, CDR2 SASEGT. V lost 0 bases to trimming and J lost 3 bases, with 15 bases between them. This CDR3 has 16 amino acids. The CDR3 DNA sequence: TGTGCCAGCAGTGAAGCGCTGGCAGTCCTTGGCTACGAGCAGTACTTC. The encoded protein is CASSEALAVLGYEQYF.

The chain joins TRBV9 to TRBJ1-1; D perhaps matches TRBD1 (6 bases). Trimming shortened V by 0 bases and J by 3 bases, and 12 bases separated the two germline ends. Germline CDR1 and CDR2: SGDLS and YYNGEE. The CDR3 contains 15 residues. The CDR3 reads CASSVEGGMDTEAFF. CDR3 DNA: TGTGCCAGCAGCGTAGAAGGGGGGATGGACACTGAAGCTTTCTTT.

V gene TRBV27 combines with J gene TRBJ2-1; D gene unclear. CDR1 is MNHEY and CDR2 is SMNVEV in the germline V gene (reference sequence). This CDR3 is built from 15 residues. Between the trimmed V and J ends, which lost 8 bases and 0 bases, there was a span of 14 bases. Here the CDR3 reads CASRSSLSSYNEQFF. The CDR3 coding sequence is TGTGCCAGCCGTAGCAGCCTGAGCTCCTACAATGAGCAGTTCTTC.

This clonotype was observed a few times. The chain joins TRBV19 to TRBJ1-1; 7 bases agree with TRBD1. With 6 bases clipped from V and 4 bases from J, the junction kept 5 bases outside the gene matches. Germline V gene data show CDR1 as LNHDA and CDR2 as SQIVND (reference sequence). The CDR3 runs to 13 residues. The CDR3 DNA reads as TGTGCCAGTAGGGACAGGCTAGGCACTGAAGCTTTCTTT. Protein product: CASRDRLGTEAFF. Supplemented by reference TRBV19 and TRBJ1-1, the full variable domain reads DGGITQSPKYLFRKEGQNVTLSCEQNLNHDAMYWYRQDPGQGLRLIYYSQIVNDFQKGDIAEGYSVSREKKESFPLTVTSAQKNPTAFYLCASRDRLGTEAFFGQGTRLTVV.

J is TRBJ1-1 and V is TRBV12-3 or TRBV12-4, with 8 bases aligning to TRBD1. The J segment lost 3 bases and the V segment lost 5 bases, leaving 5 bases of the junction unmatched. The CDR3 is 14 residues long. The CDR3 is CASSAGQGHTEAFF. CDR3 DNA: TGTGCCAGCAGTGCCGGACAGGGCCACACTGAAGCTTTCTTT.

V is TRBV7-9 and J is TRBJ2-5; perhaps TRBD1 as D (5 bases). The CDR3 spans 15 residues. Germline assignment: CDR1 SEHNR and CDR2 FQNEAQ (reference sequence). Trimming took off 1 base at V and 3 bases at J, with 12 bases between the two ends. The CDR3, as DNA: TGTGCCAGCAGCTTAGTCCCGTCCAGGGAAGAGACCCAGTACTTC. Amino acid sequence: CASSLVPSREETQYF.

This clonotype was counted many times. The chain employs TRBV6-5 and TRBJ2-3, with a possible D match to TRBD2 (7 bases). This CDR3 region has 14 residues. Germline CDR1 is MNHEY and CDR2 is SVGAGI. Trimming took 7 bases from V and 5 from J, leaving 16 bases between them. The CDR3 loop reads CASTVGGAGDTQYF. The CDR3 bases are TGTGCCAGCACCGTGGGGGGGGCTGGAGATACGCAGTATTTT.

This chain links TRBV20-1 with TRBJ2-3; 13 bases are a match to TRBD2. CDR1 and CDR2 (germline): DFQATT, SNEGSKA (reference sequence). V shed 1 base and J 2 bases; nucleotides not matched to a gene: 9. The CDR3 is 18 amino acids. CDR3 coding DNA: TGCAGTGCTAGAGGACTAGCGGGGGGTACGACTACCACAGATACGCAGTATTTT. Its protein is CSARGLAGGTTTTDTQYF.

This clonotype was recorded many times. This chain uses TRBV6-2 or TRBV6-3 with TRBJ2-3, with no clear D. Germline-derived CDR1 and CDR2 are MNHEY and SVGEGT. The CDR3 runs 14 residues. V was pared by 1 base and J by 5 bases, with 10 bases between. In nucleotides, the CDR3 is TGTGCCAGCAGTTACTACGGGTCTAGAGATACGCAGTATTTT. Translation gives CASSYYGSRDTQYF.

This clonotype was counted between two and nine times. This chain connects TRBV7-8 to TRBJ1-1; no definite D call. The V end was cut by 1 base, the J end by 8 bases, with 8 bases between. This CDR3 region has 12 residues. Germline V gene lookup returns CDR1 SGHVS and CDR2 FQNEAQ. The CDR3 here is CASSLDSREAFF. The CDR3, as DNA: TGTGCCAGCAGCTTAGATTCGCGGGAAGCTTTCTTT.

This clonotype was seen only a few times. The chain couples TRBV6-2 or TRBV6-3 to TRBJ2-7; 7 bases are a match to TRBD1. This CDR3 is 16 amino acids long. Losses at the gene ends were 7 bases for V and 3 bases for J; bases not matched to a gene: 15. Germline CDR1 is MNHEY and CDR2 is SVGEGT. DNA for the CDR3: TGTGCCAGCACCGAGGAGACAGGGCGGTTCTTCTACGAGCAGTACTTC. Protein sequence: CASTEETGRFFYEQYF.

The V gene is TRBV12-3 or TRBV12-4, the J gene TRBJ2-5, with D unresolved. The CDR3 is 13 residues long. The V end lost 4 bases, the J end lost 2 bases, and 8 bases lay between the germline ends. The CDR3 loop reads CASSSWQQETQYF. CDR3 in DNA: TGTGCCAGCAGTTCGTGGCAGCAAGAGACCCAGTACTTC.

This clonotype was seen a handful of times. The rearrangement joins TRBV12-3 or TRBV12-4 to TRBJ1-5; D unresolved. The V and J ends lost 4 bases and 6 bases respectively, with 10 bases between them. The CDR3 totals 13 residues. CDR3 sequence reads: CASSWGSSQPQHF. The CDR3 DNA reads TGTGCCAGCAGTTGGGGATCGAGTCAGCCCCAGCATTTT.

This clonotype was counted a few times. The chain uses TRBV4-1 and TRBJ2-7; 12 bases are a match to TRBD1. With V trimmed by 5 bases and J by 7 bases, 12 bases remained unmatched. The CDR3 length is 16 residues. CDR1 and CDR2 (germline): MGHRA, YSYEKL. The CDR3 spells CASSSTGTGGPMEQYF. The CDR3 nucleotides read TGCGCCAGCAGCTCCACCGGGACAGGGGGCCCGATGGAGCAGTACTTC.

This clonotype was picked up a small number of times. The chain links TRBV5-1 to TRBJ1-1; D is undetermined. V shed 7 bases and J shed 0 bases, with 13 bases lying between them. Germline assignment: CDR1 SGHRS and CDR2 YFSETQ. The CDR3 is made up of 14 amino acids. CDR3 sequence: CASRGQTMNTEAFF. CDR3 in DNA: TGCGCCAGCCGTGGGCAGACCATGAACACTGAAGCTTTCTTT.

This clonotype came up a few times. The chain employs TRBV29-1 and TRBJ2-1; 9 bases map to TRBD2. Germline CDR1 is SQVTM and CDR2 is ANQGSEA. The CDR3 runs to 14 residues. Trimming removed 1 base from V and 10 bases from J; junction bases left unmatched: 8. The CDR3 spells CSVEGWLAGVEQFF. The DNA for the CDR3 is TGCAGCGTTGAAGGTTGGTTAGCGGGGGTAGAGCAGTTCTTC.

There are many counts of this clonotype. The chain uses TRBV14 and TRBJ2-7; D is tentatively TRBD1 or TRBD2 (6 bases each). The CDR3 totals 17 residues. Trimming took off 3 bases at V and 0 bases at J, with 18 bases between the two ends. Germline-derived CDR1 and CDR2 are SGHDN and FVKESK. For the CDR3, the DNA is TGTGCCAGCAGCCACCGGAGGGAGGACAGCGGCTCCTACGAGCAGTACGTC. Translating gives CASSHRREDSGSYEQYV.

This clonotype has only a few counts. DNA for the CDR3: TGTGCCAGCAGTTTCCCGCCCAAGACAGGATGCTACGAGCAGTACGTC. Amino acids: CASSFPPKTGCYEQYV. The chain links TRBV12-3 or TRBV12-4 to TRBJ2-7; the D gene is possibly TRBD1 (6 bases). V lost 3 bases and J lost 3, with 18 bases in between. The CDR3 contains 16 residues.

This clonotype was seen more than once but under ten times. The genes are TRBV29-1 and TRBJ2-5, with 8 bases lining up with TRBD2. This CDR3 is 14 amino acids long. The ends lost 3 bases at V and 2 bases at J; junction bases unmatched: 5. Per the germline V gene, CDR1 is SQVTM and CDR2 is ANQGSEA. The CDR3 region has the DNA TGCAGCGTTGAGGTAGCGGGGTTACAAGAGACCCAGTACTTC. It encodes CSVEVAGLQETQYF.

This clonotype showed up just a few times. The chain combines TRBV6-2 or TRBV6-3 with TRBJ2-7; D might be TRBD1 or TRBD2, each matching 5 bases. The V end was cut by 8 bases, the J end by 5 bases, with 19 bases between. This CDR3 has 14 residues. Germline-derived CDR1 and CDR2 are MNHEY and SVGEGT. This CDR3 is CASLPGLLRDEQYF. For the CDR3, the DNA is TGTGCCAGCCTTCCGGGGCTGCTCCGGGACGAGCAGTACTTC.